This T cell receptor beta chain was observed in a study of CD4 T cells in relation to SARS-CoV-2 and coronaviruses. Turning to the study itself: The negative reference was HIV-1 Nef peptide pool or peptide-free culture. Regarding the study as a whole: Compared with monoreactive clones, crossreactive clones showed significantly weaker SARS-CoV-2 expansion.

The assay was immunoSEQ multiplex PCR, and TCRdb's table has in-frame clones only and misses some. The profile shows around 11,000 clones, 74% of them singletons. Concerning this clone: Its cognate antigen is unknown.

Before the COVID-19 pandemic, during about 2011-2019, CD4+ T cells were taken from unexposed donors. CD4+ T cells were isolated from the cells after more than 8 days of culture. Germline CDR1 is SGHNT and CDR2 is YYREEE (reference sequence). The V gene lost 2 bases and the J gene lost 0 bases, with 6 bases spanning the gap. The CDR3 extends over 14 amino acids. The sequence was collected from a human donor in good health. Sequenced: CD4+ T cells from PBMCs, cultured in vitro. The chain couples TRBV5-4 to TRBJ2-4, with D hard to call. The CDR3 here is CASSFWGAKNIQYF. The CDR3 bases are TGTGCCAGCAGCTTTTGGGGAGCCAAAAACATTCAGTACTTC.